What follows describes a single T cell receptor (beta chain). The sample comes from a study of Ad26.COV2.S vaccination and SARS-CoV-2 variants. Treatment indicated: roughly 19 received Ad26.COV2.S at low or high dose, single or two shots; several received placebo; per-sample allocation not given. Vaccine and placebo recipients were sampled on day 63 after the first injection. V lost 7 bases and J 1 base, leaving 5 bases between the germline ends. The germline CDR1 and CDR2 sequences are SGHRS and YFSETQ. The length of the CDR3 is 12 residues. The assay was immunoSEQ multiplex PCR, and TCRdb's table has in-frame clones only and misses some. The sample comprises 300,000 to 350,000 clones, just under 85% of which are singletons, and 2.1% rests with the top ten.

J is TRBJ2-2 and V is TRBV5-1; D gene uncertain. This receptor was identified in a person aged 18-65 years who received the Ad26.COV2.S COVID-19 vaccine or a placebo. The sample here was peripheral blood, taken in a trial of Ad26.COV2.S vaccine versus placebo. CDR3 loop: CASRQNTGELFF. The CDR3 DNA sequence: TGCGCCAGCCGACAGAACACCGGGGAGCTGTTTTTT.